This TCR beta chain was retrieved from a study of read filtering for tumor transcriptome and immune sequencing. Study-level findings and limits: Compared with RNA-seq, IR-seq gave much higher clonotype depth and reliability. The sorted CD138-negative fraction was a mixed bone marrow immune population, not purified T cells.

The CDR3 sequence is 13 residues long. CDR1 is SGHDT and CDR2 is YYEEEE in the germline V gene. The germline V and J ends were trimmed by 0 bases and 1 base, with 4 bases remaining between them. This clonotype was detected ten times or more. Its target is unknown. This library used approximately 390 ng RNA and molecular barcoded adaptors spanning alpha/delta and beta/gamma chains. TCRdb reprocessed the reads via MiXCR and lists one record per CDR3 protein. The sample records over 50,000 distinct CDR3 sequences, 15% to 25% being singletons. The gene calls are TRBV5-6 and TRBJ1-1; D is ambiguous. The sequence derives from a donor at least 40 years old with multiple myeloma. Sequenced input: a population of CD138-negative cells sorted from bone marrow. CDR3: CASSLGPNTEAFF. The CDR3 DNA reads TGTGCCAGCAGCTTGGGACCGAACACTGAAGCTTTCTTT.